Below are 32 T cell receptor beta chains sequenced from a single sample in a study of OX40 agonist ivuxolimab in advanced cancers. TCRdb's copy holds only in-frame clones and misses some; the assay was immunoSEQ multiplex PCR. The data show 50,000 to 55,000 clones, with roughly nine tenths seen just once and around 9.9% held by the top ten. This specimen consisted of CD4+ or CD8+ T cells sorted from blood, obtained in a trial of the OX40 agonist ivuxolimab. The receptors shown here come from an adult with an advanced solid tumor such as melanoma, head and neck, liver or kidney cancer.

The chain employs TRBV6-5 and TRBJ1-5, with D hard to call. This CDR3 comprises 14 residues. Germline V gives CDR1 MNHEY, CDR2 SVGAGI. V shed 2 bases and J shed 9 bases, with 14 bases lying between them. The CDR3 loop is CASSYRVGIGPQHF. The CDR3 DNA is TGTGCCAGCAGTTACAGGGTAGGGATCGGGCCCCAGCATTTT.

DNA of the CDR3: TGTGCCACCTCCGAGGCGGGAGGCCCCAGCTCCTACAATGAGCAGTTCTTC. Translated, it gives CATSEAGGPSSYNEQFF. This chain uses TRBV15 with TRBJ2-1; 8 nucleotides align to TRBD2. The CDR3 consists of 17 residues. Germline CDR1 reads LNHNV; CDR2 reads YYDKDF (reference sequence). V trimming: 8 bases; J trimming: 0 bases; junction bases outside the gene matches: 12.

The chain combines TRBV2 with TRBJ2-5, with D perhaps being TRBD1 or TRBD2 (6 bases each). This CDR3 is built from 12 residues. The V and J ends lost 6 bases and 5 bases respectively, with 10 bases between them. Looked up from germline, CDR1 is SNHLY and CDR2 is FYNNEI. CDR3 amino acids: CASRLGGETQYF. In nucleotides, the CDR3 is TGTGCCAGCAGATTAGGGGGGGAGACCCAGTACTTC.

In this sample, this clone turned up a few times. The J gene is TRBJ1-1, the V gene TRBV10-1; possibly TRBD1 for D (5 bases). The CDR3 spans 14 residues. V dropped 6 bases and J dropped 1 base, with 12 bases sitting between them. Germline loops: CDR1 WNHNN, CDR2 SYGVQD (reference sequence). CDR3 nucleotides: TGCGCCAGCAGGTCGGGACTCGAGAACACTGAAGCTTTCTTT. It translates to CASRSGLENTEAFF.

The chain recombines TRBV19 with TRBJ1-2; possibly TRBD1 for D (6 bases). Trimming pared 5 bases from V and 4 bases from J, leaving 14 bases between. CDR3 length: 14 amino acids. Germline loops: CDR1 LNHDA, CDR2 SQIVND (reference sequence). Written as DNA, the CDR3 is TGTGCCAGTAGTTCCCAGGGGAGTTCCTATGGCTACACCTTC. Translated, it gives CASSSQGSSYGYTF.

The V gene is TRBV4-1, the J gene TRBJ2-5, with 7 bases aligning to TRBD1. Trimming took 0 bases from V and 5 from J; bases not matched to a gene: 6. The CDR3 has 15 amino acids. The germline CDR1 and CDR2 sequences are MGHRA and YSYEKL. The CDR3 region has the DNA TGCGCCAGCAGCCAAGATCAGGACAGGCGGGAGACCCAGTACTTC. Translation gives CASSQDQDRRETQYF.

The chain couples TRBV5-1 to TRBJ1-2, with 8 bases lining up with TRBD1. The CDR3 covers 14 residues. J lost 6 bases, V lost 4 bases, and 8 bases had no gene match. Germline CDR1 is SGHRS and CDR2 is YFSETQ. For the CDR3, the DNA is TGCGCCAGCAGCCAGCGAGGGACAGGCGATGGCTACACCTTC. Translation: CASSQRGTGDGYTF.

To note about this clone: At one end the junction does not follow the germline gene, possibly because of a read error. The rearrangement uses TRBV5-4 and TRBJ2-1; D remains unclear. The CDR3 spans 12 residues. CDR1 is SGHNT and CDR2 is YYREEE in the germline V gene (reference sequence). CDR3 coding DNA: TGTGCCAGCAGCTTTGAGGTCAATAAGCAGTTCTTC. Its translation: CASSFEVNKQFF.

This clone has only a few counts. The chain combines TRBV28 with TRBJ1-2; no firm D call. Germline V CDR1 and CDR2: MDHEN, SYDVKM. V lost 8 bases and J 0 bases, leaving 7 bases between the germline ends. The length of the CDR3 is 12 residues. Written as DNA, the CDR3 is TGTGCCAGCCGCCCGACTAACTATGGCTACACCTTC. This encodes CASRPTNYGYTF.

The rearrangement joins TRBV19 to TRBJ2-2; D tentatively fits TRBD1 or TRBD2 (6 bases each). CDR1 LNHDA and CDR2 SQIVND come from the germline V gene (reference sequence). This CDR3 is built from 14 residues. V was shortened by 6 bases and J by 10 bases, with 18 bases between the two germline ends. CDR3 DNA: TGTGCCAGTAGGGGAGACGGGGGCAATAAGGAGCTGTTTTTT. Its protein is CASRGDGGNKELFF.

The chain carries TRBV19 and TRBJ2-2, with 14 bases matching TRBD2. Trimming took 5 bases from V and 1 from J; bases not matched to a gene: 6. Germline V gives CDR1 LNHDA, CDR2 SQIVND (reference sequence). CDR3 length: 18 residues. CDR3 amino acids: CASSPGLAGVVNTGELFF. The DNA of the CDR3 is TGTGCCAGTAGTCCGGGACTAGCGGGAGTGGTGAACACCGGGGAGCTGTTTTTT.

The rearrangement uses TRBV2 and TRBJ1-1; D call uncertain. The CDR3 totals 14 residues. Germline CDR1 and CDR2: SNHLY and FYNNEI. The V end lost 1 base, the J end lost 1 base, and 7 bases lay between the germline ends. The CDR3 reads CASSEGRGNTEAFF. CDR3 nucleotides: TGTGCCAGCAGTGAAGGTCGGGGGAACACTGAAGCTTTCTTT.

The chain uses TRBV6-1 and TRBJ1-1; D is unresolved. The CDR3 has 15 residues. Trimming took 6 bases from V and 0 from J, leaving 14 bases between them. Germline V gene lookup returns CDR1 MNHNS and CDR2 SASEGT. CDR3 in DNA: TGTGCCAGCAGGCCGACAAACCAGTTGAACACTGAAGCTTTCTTT. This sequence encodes CASRPTNQLNTEAFF.

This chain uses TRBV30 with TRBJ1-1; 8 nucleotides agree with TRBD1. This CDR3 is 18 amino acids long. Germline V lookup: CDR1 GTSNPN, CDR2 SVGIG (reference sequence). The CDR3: CAYSHPSGRQGRNTEAFF. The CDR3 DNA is TGTGCGTATTCACACCCATCAGGAAGACAGGGGAGGAACACTGAAGCTTTCTTT.

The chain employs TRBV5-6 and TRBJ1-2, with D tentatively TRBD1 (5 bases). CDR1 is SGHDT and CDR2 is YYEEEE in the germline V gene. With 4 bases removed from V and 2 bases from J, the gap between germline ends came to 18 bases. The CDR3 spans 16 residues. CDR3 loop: CASSHTRGTQNYGYTF. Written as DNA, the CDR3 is TGTGCCAGCAGCCACACACGGGGCACCCAAAACTATGGCTACACCTTC.

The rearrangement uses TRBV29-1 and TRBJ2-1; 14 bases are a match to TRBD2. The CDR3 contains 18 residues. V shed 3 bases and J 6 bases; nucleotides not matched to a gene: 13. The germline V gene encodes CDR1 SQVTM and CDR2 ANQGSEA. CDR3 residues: CSVDRVSGTSGSFNEQFF. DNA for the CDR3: TGCAGCGTTGATCGGGTCTCCGGGACTAGCGGGAGCTTCAATGAGCAGTTCTTC.

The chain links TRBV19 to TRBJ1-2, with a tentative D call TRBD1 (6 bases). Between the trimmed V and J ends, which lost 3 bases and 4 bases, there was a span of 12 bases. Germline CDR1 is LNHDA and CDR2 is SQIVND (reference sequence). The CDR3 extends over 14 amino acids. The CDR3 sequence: CASSIRGRGYGYTF. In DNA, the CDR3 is TGTGCCAGTAGTATTAGGGGCAGGGGCTATGGCTACACCTTC.

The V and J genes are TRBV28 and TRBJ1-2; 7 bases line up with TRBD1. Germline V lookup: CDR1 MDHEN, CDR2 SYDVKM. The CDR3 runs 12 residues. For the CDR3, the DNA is TGTACCTCACAGGGGTCGCATTACGGCTACACCTTC. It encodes CTSQGSHYGYTF.

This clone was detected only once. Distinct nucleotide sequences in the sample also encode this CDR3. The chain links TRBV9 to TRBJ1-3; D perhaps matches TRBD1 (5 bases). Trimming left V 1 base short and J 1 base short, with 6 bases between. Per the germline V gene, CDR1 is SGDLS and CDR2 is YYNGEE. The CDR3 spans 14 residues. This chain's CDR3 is CASSVQGSGNTIYF. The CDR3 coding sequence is TGTGCCAGCAGCGTACAGGGTTCTGGAAACACCATATATTTT.

CDR3 nucleotide sequence: TGTGCCAGCAGTGCTAGCACAGATACGCAGTATTTT. Translation gives CASSASTDTQYF. The chain couples TRBV2 to TRBJ2-3; no reliable D call. Germline lookup yields CDR1 SNHLY and CDR2 FYNNEI. This CDR3 has 12 amino acids. V gave up 4 bases and J gave up 0 bases, with 2 bases separating them.

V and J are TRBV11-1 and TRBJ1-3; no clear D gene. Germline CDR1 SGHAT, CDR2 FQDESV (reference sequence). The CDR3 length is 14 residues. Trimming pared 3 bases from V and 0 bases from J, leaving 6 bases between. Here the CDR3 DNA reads TGTGCCAGCAGCTTTGGTCACTCTGGAAACACCATATATTTT. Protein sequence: CASSFGHSGNTIYF.

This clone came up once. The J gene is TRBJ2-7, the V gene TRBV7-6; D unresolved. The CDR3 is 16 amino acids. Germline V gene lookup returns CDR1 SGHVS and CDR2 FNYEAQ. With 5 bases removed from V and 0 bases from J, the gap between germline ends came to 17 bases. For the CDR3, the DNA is TGTGCCAGCAGCCAACATCATCCGGATACCTCCTACGAGCAGTACTTC. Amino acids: CASSQHHPDTSYEQYF.

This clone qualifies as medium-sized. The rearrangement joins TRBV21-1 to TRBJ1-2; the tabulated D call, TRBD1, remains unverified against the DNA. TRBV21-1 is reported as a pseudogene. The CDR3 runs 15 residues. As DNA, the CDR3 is TGTGCCAGCAGCAAAAAAACAGGGATCGGCTGGGGCTACACCTTC. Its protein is CASSKKTGIGWGYTF.

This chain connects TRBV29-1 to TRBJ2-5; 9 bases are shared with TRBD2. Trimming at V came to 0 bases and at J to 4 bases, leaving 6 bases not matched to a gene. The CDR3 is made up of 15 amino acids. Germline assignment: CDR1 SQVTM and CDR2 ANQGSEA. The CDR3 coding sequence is TGCAGCGTTGAAGAGGCGGGGGGGCCGGGAGAGACCCAGTACTTC. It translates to CSVEEAGGPGETQYF.

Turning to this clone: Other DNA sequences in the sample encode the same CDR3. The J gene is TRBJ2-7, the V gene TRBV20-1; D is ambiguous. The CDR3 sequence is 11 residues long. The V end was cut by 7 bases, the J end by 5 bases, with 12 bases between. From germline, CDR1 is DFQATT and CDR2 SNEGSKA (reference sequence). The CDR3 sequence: CSGLAEHEQYF. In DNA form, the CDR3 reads TGCAGTGGGCTGGCGGAACACGAGCAGTACTTC.

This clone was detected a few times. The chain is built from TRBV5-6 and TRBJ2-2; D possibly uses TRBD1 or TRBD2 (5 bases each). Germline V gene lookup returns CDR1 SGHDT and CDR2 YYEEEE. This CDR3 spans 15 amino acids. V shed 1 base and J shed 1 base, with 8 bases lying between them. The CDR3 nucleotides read TGTGCCAGCAGCTTGCCGGGGCTGAACACCGGGGAGCTGTTTTTT. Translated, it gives CASSLPGLNTGELFF.

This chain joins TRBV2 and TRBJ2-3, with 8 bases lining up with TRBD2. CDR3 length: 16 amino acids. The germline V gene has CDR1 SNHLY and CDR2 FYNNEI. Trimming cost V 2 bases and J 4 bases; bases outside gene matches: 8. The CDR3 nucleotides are TGTGCCAGCAGTGAATTAACCAGCGGGAGTGCAGATACGCAGTATTTT. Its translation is CASSELTSGSADTQYF.

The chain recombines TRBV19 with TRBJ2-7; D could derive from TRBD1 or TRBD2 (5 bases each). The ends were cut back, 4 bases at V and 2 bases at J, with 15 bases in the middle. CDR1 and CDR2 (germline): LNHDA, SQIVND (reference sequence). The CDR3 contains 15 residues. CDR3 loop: CASSSQGVGTYEQYF. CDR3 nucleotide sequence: TGTGCCAGTAGTAGTCAGGGAGTAGGAACCTACGAGCAGTACTTC.

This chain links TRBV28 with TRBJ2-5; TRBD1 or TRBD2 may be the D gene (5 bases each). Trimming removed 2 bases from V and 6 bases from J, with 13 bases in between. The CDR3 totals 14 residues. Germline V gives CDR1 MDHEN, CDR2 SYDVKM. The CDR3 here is CASSLGGWGKTQYF. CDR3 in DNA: TGTGCCAGCAGTTTAGGAGGTTGGGGGAAGACCCAGTACTTC.

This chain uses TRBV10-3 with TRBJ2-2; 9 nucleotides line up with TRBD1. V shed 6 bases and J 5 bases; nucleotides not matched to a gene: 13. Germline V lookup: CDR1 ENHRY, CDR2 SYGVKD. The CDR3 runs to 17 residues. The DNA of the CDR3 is TGTGCCATCAGGCCGGGACAGGGACGGGCAGAAACCGGGGAGCTGTTTTTT. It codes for CAIRPGQGRAETGELFF.

CDR3 DNA sequence: TGTGCCAGCAGTGAAATATCACGGCAGGGCGGGGGGGTGGCCCAGCATTTT. This gives the protein CASSEISRQGGGVAQHF. The chain is built from TRBV6-1 and TRBJ1-5; a possible D gene is TRBD1 (5 bases). The germline V and J ends were trimmed by 2 bases and 11 bases, with 25 bases remaining between them. Germline CDR1 MNHNS, CDR2 SASEGT. There are 17 residues in the CDR3.

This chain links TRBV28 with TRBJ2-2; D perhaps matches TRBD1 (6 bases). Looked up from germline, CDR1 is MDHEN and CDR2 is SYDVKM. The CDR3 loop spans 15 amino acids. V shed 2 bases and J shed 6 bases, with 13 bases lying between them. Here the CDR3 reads CASSLNRVWPGELFF. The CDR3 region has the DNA TGTGCCAGCAGTTTAAACAGGGTTTGGCCCGGGGAGCTGTTTTTT.